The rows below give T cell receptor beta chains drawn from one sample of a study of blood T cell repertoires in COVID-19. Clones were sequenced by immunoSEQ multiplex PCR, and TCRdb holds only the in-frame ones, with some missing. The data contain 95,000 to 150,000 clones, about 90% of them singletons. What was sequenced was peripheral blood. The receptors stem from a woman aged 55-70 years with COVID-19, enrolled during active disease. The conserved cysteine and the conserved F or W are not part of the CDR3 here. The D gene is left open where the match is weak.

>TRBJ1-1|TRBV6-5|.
ASSYRGKGTEAF
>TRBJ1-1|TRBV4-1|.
ASSQAGNTEAF
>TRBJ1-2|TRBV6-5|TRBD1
ASTMTGPFYGYT
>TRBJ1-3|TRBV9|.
ASSKGLASGNTIY
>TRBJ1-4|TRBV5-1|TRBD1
ASSPGQRDEKLF
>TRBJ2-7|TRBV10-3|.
AISGGGEQY
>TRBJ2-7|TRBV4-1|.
ASSQEHTGSYEQY
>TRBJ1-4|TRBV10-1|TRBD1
ASSEPTQGACEKLF
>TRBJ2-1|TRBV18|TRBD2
ASSPLRTSGRGNEQF
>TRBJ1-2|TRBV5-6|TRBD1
ASSSKGDRESYGYT
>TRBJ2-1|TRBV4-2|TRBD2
ASSRDILAGGPSYNEQF
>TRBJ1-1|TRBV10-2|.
ASKEGNTEAF
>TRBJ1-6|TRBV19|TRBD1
ASSTTGVNSPLH
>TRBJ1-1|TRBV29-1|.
SAVTGEAF
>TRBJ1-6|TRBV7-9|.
ASSHTNSPLH
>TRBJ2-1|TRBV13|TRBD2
ASSYPSTSGVRFYNEQF
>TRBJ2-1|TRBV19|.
ASSISRGNEQF
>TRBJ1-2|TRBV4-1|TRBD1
ASSLGPGQNYGYT
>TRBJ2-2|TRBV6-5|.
ASSYPRGGELF
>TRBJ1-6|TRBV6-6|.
ATRSTYNSPLH
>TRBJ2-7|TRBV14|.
ASSQESAYEQY
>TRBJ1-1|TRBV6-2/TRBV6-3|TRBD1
ASSDNRDSLNTEAF
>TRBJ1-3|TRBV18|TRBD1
ASSQQGTGNTIY
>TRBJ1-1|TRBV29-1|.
SVRQAVGLEAF
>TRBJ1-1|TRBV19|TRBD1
ASSIVPTGEAF
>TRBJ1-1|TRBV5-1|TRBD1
ASSQPGQMNTEAF
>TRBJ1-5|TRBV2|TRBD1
ASMRGQGIRNQPQH